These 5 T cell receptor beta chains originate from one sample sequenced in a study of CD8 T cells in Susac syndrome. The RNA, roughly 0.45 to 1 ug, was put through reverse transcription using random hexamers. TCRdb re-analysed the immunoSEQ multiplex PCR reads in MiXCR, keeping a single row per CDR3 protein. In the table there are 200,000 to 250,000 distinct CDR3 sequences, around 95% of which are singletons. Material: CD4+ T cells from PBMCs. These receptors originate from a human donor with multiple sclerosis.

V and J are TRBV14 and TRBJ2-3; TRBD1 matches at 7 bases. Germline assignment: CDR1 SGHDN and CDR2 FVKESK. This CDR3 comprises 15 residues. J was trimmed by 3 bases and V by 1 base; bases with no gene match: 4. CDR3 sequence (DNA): TGTGCCAGCAGCCAAGCCAGGGGGATAACAGATACGCAGTATTTT. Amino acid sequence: CASSQARGITDTQYF. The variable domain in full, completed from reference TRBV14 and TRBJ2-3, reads EAGVTQFPSHSVIEKGQTVTLRCDPISGHDNLYWYRRVMGKEIKFLLHFVKESKQDESGMPNNRFLAERTGGTYSTLKVQPAELEDSGVYFCASSQARGITDTQYFGPGTRLTVL.

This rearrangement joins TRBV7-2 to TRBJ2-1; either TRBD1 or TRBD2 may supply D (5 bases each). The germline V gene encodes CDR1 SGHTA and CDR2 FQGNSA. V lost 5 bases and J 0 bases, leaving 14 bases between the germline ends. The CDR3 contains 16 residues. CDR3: CASSPRGPGSYNEQFF. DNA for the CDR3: TGTGCCAGCAGCCCTCGGGGCCCCGGCTCCTACAATGAGCAGTTCTTC.

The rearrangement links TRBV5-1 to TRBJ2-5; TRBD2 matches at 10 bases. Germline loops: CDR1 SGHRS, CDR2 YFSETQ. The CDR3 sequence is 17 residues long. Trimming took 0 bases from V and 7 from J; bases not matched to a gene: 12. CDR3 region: CASSLVLAGEFSGTQYF. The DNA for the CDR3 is TGCGCCAGCAGCTTGGTTCTAGCGGGGGAGTTTTCCGGGACCCAGTACTTC.

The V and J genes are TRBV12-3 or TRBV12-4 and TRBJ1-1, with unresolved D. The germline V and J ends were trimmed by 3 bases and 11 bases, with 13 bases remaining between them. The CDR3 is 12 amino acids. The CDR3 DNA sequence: TGTGCCAGCAGTTTCCCGCGGGAACAGGCTTTCTTT. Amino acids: CASSFPREQAFF.

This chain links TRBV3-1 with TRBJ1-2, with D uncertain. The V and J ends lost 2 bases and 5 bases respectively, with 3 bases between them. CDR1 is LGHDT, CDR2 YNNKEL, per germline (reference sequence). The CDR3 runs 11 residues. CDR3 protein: CASSQQYGYTF. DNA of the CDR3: TGTGCCAGCAGCCAACAATATGGCTACACCTTC.